This passage covers 20 T cell receptor beta chains from one sample sequenced in a study of CD8 T cells in ankylosing spondylitis. Each CDR3 protein is one row after TCRdb ran MiXCR on the 5' RACE reads. The sample carries 300,000 to 400,000 distinct CDR3 sequences, 20% recorded once. Source material: blood, either unsorted or a sorted T cell fraction (not recorded which). The source is a male donor with ankylosing spondylitis or in good health (not recorded which).

The CDR3 bases are TGTGCCAGCAGATTGCTTTACACCGGGGAGCTGTTTTTT. Protein product: CASRLLYTGELFF. The J gene is TRBJ2-2, the V gene TRBV6-1; unclear D gene. Germline V lookup: CDR1 MNHNS, CDR2 SASEGT. The CDR3 runs to 13 residues. V was trimmed by 6 bases and J by 3 bases, leaving 8 bases between them.

V gene TRBV9 combines with J gene TRBJ2-2, with TRBD1 matching 8 bases. The ends lost 3 bases at V and 8 bases at J; junction bases unmatched: 18. The germline V gene has CDR1 SGDLS and CDR2 YYNGEE. The CDR3 contains 18 residues. CDR3 nucleotide sequence: TGTGCCAGCAGCGATCGGACAGGGACCTCAACGTTTTTAGGGGAGCTGTTTTTT. As protein: CASSDRTGTSTFLGELFF.

The chain employs TRBV6-1 and TRBJ2-3; 7 nucleotides match TRBD1. After removal of 9 bases from V and 6 bases from J, the junction contained 15 bases not matched to a gene. Germline V gene data show CDR1 as MNHNS and CDR2 as SASEGT. CDR3 size: 15 residues. CDR3 coding DNA: TGTGCCAGTCTCGACCTCCCCACAGGGGTCGATACGCAGTATTTT. It yields the protein CASLDLPTGVDTQYF.

A few counts support this clonotype. The chain recombines TRBV9 with TRBJ1-6; possibly TRBD1 for D (5 bases). With 0 bases removed from V and 0 bases from J, the gap between germline ends came to 7 bases. CDR3 length equals 16 residues. CDR1 and CDR2 from the germline V gene are SGDLS and YYNGEE. CDR3: CASSVGQHSYNSPLHF. The DNA for the CDR3 is TGTGCCAGCAGCGTAGGACAGCACTCCTATAATTCACCCCTCCACTTT.

A few counts support this clonotype. This chain joins TRBV7-9 and TRBJ2-3; D is perhaps TRBD2 (6 bases). Trimming stripped 5 bases from V and 12 bases from J, with 27 bases between. CDR1 is SEHNR, CDR2 FQNEAQ, per germline (reference sequence). CDR3 length: 16 amino acids. The CDR3 nucleotides are TGTGCCAGCAGCCCCCCGGGACTCCCTCTGCAAGGTCCTCAGTATTTT. Protein product: CASSPPGLPLQGPQYF. Full variable domain (missing parts from reference TRBV7-9 and TRBJ2-3): DTGVSQNPRHKITKRGQNVTFRCDPISEHNRLYWYRQTLGQGPEFLTYFQNEAQLEKSRLLSDRFSAERPKGSFSTLEIQRTEQGDSAMYLCASSPPGLPLQGPQYFGPGTRLTVL.

The rearrangement joins TRBV9 to TRBJ2-7, with 9 positions matching TRBD1. The trim removed 3 bases at V and 6 bases at J, leaving 7 bases unmatched. Germline assignment: CDR1 SGDLS and CDR2 YYNGEE. The length of the CDR3 is 14 residues. CDR3 in DNA: TGTGCCAGCAGCGCGGGACAGGGATTTGTCGAGCAGTACTTC. Its protein product is CASSAGQGFVEQYF.

This rearrangement joins TRBV4-2 to TRBJ2-1; TRBD2 matches 8 bases. The CDR3 runs to 17 residues. V lost 0 bases and J lost 1; bases outside the gene matches: 5. CDR1 and CDR2 from the germline V gene are LGHNA and YNFKEQ. The CDR3 loop reads CASSQETGGMSYNEQFF. The CDR3, as DNA: TGTGCCAGCAGCCAAGAGACGGGGGGGATGTCCTACAATGAGCAGTTCTTC.

This clonotype was detected only a few times. The chain links TRBV9 to TRBJ2-3; perhaps TRBD2 as D (6 bases). Looked up from germline, CDR1 is SGDLS and CDR2 is YYNGEE. Trimming removed 0 bases from V and 6 bases from J, with 17 bases in between. CDR3 length equals 16 residues. CDR3 coding DNA: TGTGCCAGCAGCGTAGGTCAAGGACTAACGCGGGATACGCAGTATTTT. Amino acid sequence: CASSVGQGLTRDTQYF.

A few counts support this clonotype. The chain has TRBV11-2 and TRBJ2-5, with D perhaps matching TRBD1 (6 bases). The CDR3 is made up of 14 amino acids. The V end was cut by 5 bases, the J end by 1 base, with 11 bases between. Germline CDR1 and CDR2: SGHAT and FQNNGV. CDR3 in DNA: TGTGCCAGCAGCCCCACGGACAGCCAAGAGACCCAGTACTTC. It is translated as CASSPTDSQETQYF.

This clonotype was observed a few times. The chain couples TRBV20-1 to TRBJ2-7; 8 bases map to TRBD2. The junction had 2 bases not matched to a gene; V was cut back by 1 base and J by 6 bases. Germline CDR1 DFQATT, CDR2 SNEGSKA (reference sequence). The length of the CDR3 is 12 residues. CDR3 in amino acids: CSARAGGLEQYF. In DNA form, the CDR3 reads TGCAGTGCTAGAGCGGGGGGGCTCGAGCAGTACTTC.

The rearrangement joins TRBV30 to TRBJ2-4, with D hard to call. Germline CDR1 GTSNPN, CDR2 SVGIG (reference sequence). The CDR3 sequence is 12 residues long. Trimming removed 4 bases at V and 1 base at J, with 5 bases between. CDR3 DNA sequence: TGTGCCTGGACGGACGCCAAAAACATTCAGTACTTC. Translating gives CAWTDAKNIQYF.

This clonotype was detected ten times or more. The rearrangement links TRBV20-1 to TRBJ2-1; D might be TRBD2 (6 bases). CDR1 is DFQATT and CDR2 is SNEGSKA in the germline V gene (reference sequence). CDR3 size: 13 residues. V lost 3 bases and J 7 bases, leaving 13 bases between the germline ends. The CDR3 protein is CSASSGVGNEQFF. The DNA for the CDR3 is TGCAGTGCTAGTAGCGGAGTCGGTAATGAGCAGTTCTTC.

The chain couples TRBV30 to TRBJ2-1, with 9 positions matching TRBD2. Germline V gene sequence: CDR1 GTSNPN, CDR2 SVGIG (reference sequence). CDR3 length: 12 amino acids. V lost 1 base to trimming and J lost 8 bases; unmatched junction nucleotides: 0. The CDR3 protein is CAWSASGDEQFF. CDR3 in DNA: TGTGCCTGGAGTGCTAGCGGGGATGAGCAGTTCTTC.

This clonotype showed up just a few times. Here the CDR3 reads CSARDQGLAGEPYTDTQYF. CDR3 nucleotide sequence: TGCAGTGCTAGAGATCAGGGGCTAGCGGGGGAGCCCTACACAGATACGCAGTATTTT. The chain uses TRBV20-1 and TRBJ2-3; 10 bases line up with TRBD2. V was clipped by 0 bases and J by 2 bases; unmatched bases: 14. The CDR3 consists of 19 residues. Germline CDR1 and CDR2: DFQATT and SNEGSKA (reference sequence).

This clonotype came up a few times. V gene TRBV6-5 combines with J gene TRBJ2-3; 9 positions match TRBD2. The V and J ends lost 2 bases and 4 bases, in that order; junction bases with no gene match: 4. CDR1 is MNHEY, CDR2 SVGAGI, per germline. This CDR3 is 15 amino acids long. In nucleotides, the CDR3 is TGTGCCAGCAGTTACGGCGGGGGGGCGTCAGATACGCAGTATTTT. Translated: CASSYGGGASDTQYF.

This clonotype has just a few counts. This chain connects TRBV7-8 to TRBJ2-7; no definite D call. The CDR3 length is 14 residues. Germline V lookup: CDR1 SGHVS, CDR2 FQNEAQ. Deletions cut 5 bases from V and 5 bases from J, with 16 bases between. The CDR3 nucleotides read TGTGCCAGCAGCCCCTACGGCTTCTACGACGAGCAGTACTTC. It specifies CASSPYGFYDEQYF.

This clonotype has only a few counts. The chain combines TRBV15 with TRBJ2-1; TRBD2 matches 9 bases. Germline loops: CDR1 LNHNV, CDR2 YYDKDF (reference sequence). J lost 2 bases, V lost 0 bases, and 5 bases had no gene match. The CDR3 is 17 residues long. DNA of the CDR3: TGTGCCACCAGCAGAGATGCGGGAGGGATCACCTACAATGAGCAGTTCTTC. It is translated as CATSRDAGGITYNEQFF.

The chain couples TRBV20-1 to TRBJ1-2; a weak D match, TRBD1 (5 bases). Trimming took off 4 bases at V and 1 base at J, with 10 bases between the two ends. Germline assignment: CDR1 DFQATT and CDR2 SNEGSKA (reference sequence). CDR3 length: 13 residues. The CDR3 reads CSATGWDNYGYTF. DNA of the CDR3: TGCAGTGCTACAGGGTGGGATAACTATGGCTACACCTTC.

This clonotype was counted only a few times. This chain uses TRBV7-9 with TRBJ2-7; either TRBD1 or TRBD2 may fit D (5 bases each). Trimming removed 6 bases from V and 0 bases from J, with 15 bases in between. CDR3 length: 15 amino acids. The V gene's germline CDR1 is SEHNR and CDR2 FQNEAQ (reference sequence). CDR3 residues: CASSSTGTDSYEQYF. CDR3 in DNA: TGTGCCAGCAGTTCCACCGGGACGGACTCCTACGAGCAGTACTTC. Filled out from reference TRBV7-9 and TRBJ2-7, the complete variable domain reads DTGVSQNPRHKITKRGQNVTFRCDPISEHNRLYWYRQTLGQGPEFLTYFQNEAQLEKSRLLSDRFSAERPKGSFSTLEIQRTEQGDSAMYLCASSSTGTDSYEQYFGPGTRLTVT.

V gene TRBV4-2 combines with J gene TRBJ2-2; no clear D gene. The length of the CDR3 is 12 residues. The germline V gene encodes CDR1 LGHNA and CDR2 YNFKEQ. Trimming stripped 8 bases from V and 4 bases from J, with 8 bases between. CDR3 region: CASGDGTGELFF. In nucleotides, the CDR3 is TGTGCCAGCGGGGATGGCACCGGGGAGCTGTTTTTT.